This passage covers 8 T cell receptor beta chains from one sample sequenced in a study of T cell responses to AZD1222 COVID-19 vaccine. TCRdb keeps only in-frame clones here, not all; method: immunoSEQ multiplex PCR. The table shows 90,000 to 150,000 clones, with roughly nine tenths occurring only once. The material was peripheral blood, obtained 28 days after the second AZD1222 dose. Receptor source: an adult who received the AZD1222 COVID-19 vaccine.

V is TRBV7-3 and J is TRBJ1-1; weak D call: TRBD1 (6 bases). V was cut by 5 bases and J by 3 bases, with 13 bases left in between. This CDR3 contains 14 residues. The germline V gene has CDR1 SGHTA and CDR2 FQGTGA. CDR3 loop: CASSGGGGDTEAFF. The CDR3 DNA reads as TGTGCCAGCAGCGGGGGCGGTGGTGACACTGAAGCTTTCTTT. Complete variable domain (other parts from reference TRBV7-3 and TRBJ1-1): GAGVSQTPSNKVTEKGKYVELRCDPISGHTALYWYRQSLGQGPEFLIYFQGTGAADDSGLPNDRFFAVRPEGSVSTLKIQRTERGDSAVYLCASSGGGGDTEAFFGQGTRLTVV.

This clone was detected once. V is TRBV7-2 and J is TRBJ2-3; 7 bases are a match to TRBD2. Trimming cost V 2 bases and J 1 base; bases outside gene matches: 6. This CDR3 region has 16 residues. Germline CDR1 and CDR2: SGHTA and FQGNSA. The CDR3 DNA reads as TGTGCCAGCAGCTTAAACCGGGCGGGGGGCACAGATACGCAGTATTTT. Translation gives CASSLNRAGGTDTQYF.

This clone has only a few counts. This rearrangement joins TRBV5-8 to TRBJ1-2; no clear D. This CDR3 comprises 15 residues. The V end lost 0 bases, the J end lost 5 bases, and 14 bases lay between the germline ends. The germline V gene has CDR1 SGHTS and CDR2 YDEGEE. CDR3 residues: CASSLVSRGLYGYTF. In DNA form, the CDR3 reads TGTGCCAGCAGCTTGGTGTCACGGGGATTATATGGCTACACCTTC.

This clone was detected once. The CDR3 DNA reads as TGTGCCAGCAGTTCCCGGACAGGGGATGGCTACACCTTC. Protein product: CASSSRTGDGYTF. The J gene is TRBJ1-2, the V gene TRBV5-4, with 9 positions matching TRBD1. The CDR3 loop spans 13 amino acids. The germline gives CDR1 SGHNT, CDR2 YYREEE (reference sequence). With V trimmed by 5 bases and J by 6 bases, 5 bases remained unmatched.

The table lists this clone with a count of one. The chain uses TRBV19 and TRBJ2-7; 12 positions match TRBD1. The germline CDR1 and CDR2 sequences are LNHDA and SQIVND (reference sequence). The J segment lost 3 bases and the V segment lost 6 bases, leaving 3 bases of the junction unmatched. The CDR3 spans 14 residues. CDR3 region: CASSRDRGHYEQYF. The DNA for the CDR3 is TGTGCCAGTAGCCGGGACAGGGGGCACTACGAGCAGTACTTC.

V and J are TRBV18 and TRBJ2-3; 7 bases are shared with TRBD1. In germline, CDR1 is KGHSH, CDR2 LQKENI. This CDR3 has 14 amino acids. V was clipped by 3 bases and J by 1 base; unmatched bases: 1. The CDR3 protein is CASSPQGGTDTQYF. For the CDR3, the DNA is TGTGCCAGCTCACCGCAGGGGGGCACAGATACGCAGTATTTT.

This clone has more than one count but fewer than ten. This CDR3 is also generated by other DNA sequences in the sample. CDR3 nucleotides: TGTGCCAGTAGTATAGGTTCGGGGGGCGGCAATCAGCCCCAGCATTTT. Protein sequence: CASSIGSGGGNQPQHF. The chain has TRBV19 and TRBJ1-5, with D tentatively TRBD1 (6 bases). Germline values: CDR1 LNHDA, CDR2 SQIVND (reference sequence). The CDR3 runs to 16 residues. V was clipped by 1 base and J by 2 bases, with 12 bases between them.

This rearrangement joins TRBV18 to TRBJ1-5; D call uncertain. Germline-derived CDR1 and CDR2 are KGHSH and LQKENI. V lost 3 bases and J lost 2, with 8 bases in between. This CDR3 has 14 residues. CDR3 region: CASSPPDGNQPQHF. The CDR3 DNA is TGTGCCAGCTCACCCCCCGACGGCAATCAGCCCCAGCATTTT.